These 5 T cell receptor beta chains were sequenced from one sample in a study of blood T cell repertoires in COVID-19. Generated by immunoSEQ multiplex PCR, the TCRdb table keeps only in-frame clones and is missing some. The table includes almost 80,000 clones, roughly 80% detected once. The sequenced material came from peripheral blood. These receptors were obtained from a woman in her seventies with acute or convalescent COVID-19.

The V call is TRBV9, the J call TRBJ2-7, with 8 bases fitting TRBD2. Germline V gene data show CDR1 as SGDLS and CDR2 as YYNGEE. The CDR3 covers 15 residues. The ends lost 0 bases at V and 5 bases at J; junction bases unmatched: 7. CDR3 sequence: CASSVGREGFNEQYF. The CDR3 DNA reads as TGTGCCAGCAGCGTAGGTCGGGAGGGGTTCAACGAGCAGTACTTC. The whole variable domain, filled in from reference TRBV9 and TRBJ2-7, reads DSGVTQTPKHLITATGQRVTLRCSPRSGDLSVYWYQQSLDQGLQFLIQYYNGEERAKGNILERFSAQQFPDLHSELNLSSLELGDSALYFCASSVGREGFNEQYFGPGTRLTVT.

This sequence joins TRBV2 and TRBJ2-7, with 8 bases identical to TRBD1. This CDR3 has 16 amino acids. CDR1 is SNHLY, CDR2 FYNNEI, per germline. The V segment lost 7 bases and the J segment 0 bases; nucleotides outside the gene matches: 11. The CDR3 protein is CASIPGTGPFSYEQYF. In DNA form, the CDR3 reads TGTGCCAGCATACCCGGGACAGGTCCTTTCTCCTACGAGCAGTACTTC.

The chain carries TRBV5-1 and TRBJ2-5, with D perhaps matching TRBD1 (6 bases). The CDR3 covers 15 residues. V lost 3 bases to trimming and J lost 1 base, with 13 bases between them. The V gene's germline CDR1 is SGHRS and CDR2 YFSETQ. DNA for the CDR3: TGCGCCAGCAGCTCGGGACACTTAGTCCAAGAGACCCAGTACTTC. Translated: CASSSGHLVQETQYF.

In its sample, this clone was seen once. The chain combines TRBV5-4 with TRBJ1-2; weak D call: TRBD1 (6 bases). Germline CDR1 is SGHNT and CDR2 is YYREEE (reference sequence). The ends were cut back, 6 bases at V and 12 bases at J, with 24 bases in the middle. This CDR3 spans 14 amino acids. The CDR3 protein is CASNPAGASLSHTF. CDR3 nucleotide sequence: TGTGCCAGCAACCCAGCAGGGGCCTCCCTATCGCACACCTTC.

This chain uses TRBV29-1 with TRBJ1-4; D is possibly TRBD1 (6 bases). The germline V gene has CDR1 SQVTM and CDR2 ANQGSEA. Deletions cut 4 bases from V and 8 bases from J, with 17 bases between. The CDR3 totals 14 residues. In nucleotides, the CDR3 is TGCAGCGTTGGAGGTGCGGGGGGCGGGGAAAAACTGTTTTTT. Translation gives CSVGGAGGGEKLFF. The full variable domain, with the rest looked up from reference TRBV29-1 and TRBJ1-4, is SAVISQKPSRDICQRGTSLTIQCQVDSQVTMMFWYRQQPGQSLTLIATANQGSEATYESGFVIDKFPISRPNLTFSTLTVSNMSPEDSSIYLCSVGGAGGGEKLFFGSGTQLSVL.